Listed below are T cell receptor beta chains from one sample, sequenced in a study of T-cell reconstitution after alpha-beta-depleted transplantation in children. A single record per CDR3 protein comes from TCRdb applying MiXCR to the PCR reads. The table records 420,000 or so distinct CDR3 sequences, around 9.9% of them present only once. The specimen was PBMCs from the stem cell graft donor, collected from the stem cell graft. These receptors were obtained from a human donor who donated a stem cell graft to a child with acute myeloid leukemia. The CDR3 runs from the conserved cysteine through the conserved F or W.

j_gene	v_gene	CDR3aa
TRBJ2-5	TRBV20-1	CSATPRQETQYF
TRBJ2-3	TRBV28	CASSPRTRTFTDTQYF
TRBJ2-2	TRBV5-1	CASSFEGTLPNTGELFF
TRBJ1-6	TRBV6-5	CASSYGGTLSSYNSPLHF
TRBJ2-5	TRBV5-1	CASSSRQGSKETQYF
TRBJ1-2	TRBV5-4	CASSLDAYGYTF
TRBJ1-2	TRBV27	CASSPGRVGVLNYGYTF
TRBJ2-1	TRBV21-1	CASSKEAPKPYNEQFF
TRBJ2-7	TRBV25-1	CASSVIQGHEQYF
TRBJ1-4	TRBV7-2	CASSLRFSEKLFF
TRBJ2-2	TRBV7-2	CASSLGPAGSTTGELFF
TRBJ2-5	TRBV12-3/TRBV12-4	CASSYNRQFQETQYF
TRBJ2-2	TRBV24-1	CATRKRAGTGANTGELFF
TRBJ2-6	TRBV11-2	CASSLDSDSSGANVLTF
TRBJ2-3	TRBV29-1	CSVEDLTDTQYF
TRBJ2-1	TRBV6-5	CASSYPSGASNEQFF
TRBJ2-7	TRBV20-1	CSARSQALEQYF
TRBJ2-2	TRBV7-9	CASSSGQFTGELFF
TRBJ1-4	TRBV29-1	CSVEAGYEKLFF
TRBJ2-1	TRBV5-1	CASSPGASGDYNEQFF
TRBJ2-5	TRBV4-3	CASSQDLRTGWSETQYF
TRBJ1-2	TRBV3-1	CASSQGTRSIYGYTF
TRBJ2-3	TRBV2	CASTGQNSSTDTQYF
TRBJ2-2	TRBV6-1	CASNHRGPRTGELFF
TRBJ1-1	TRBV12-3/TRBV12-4	CASSLELGQGGNTEAFF
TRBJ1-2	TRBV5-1	CASSSNKLYGYTF
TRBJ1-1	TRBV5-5	CASSVRDRHTEAFF
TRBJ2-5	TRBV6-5	CASSYSGQEETQYF
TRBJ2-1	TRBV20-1	CSAPGVWSGRANEQFF
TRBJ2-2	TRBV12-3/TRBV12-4	CASNLGQGMGTGELFF
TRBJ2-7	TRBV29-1	CSVEEGQGFEQYF
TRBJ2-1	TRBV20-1	CSARDPVTLGRFF
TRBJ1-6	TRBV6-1	CASSPVSSRRYNSPLHF
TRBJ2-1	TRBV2	CASSYTRLVGANEQFF
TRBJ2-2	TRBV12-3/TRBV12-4	CASRTVNTGELFF
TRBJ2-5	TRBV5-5	CASSPRGRVETQYF
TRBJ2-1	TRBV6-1	CASHFSGRRIDEQFF
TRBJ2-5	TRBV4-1	CASSQDHETQYF
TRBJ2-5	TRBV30	CAWSVIGQGRETQYF
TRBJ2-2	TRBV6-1	CASRELGQGTGELFF
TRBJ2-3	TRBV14	CASSQQPTSTDTQYF
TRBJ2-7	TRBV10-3	CATGTSGSVREQYF
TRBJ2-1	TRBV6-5	CASSYLKPLAGGGYEQFF
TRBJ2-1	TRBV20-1	CCARDHTPVHNEQFF
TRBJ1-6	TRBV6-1	CASRGTGTSPLHF
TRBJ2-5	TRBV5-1	CASRDRLQETQYF
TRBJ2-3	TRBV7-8	CASSPRLSTDTQYF
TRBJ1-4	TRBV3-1	CASSKQGRIEKLFF
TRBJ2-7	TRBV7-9	CASPPRALEQYF
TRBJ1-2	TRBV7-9	CASGSLFYGYTF